What follows are 10 T cell receptor beta chains derived from one specimen sequenced in a study of blood T cell repertoires in COVID-19. The assay was immunoSEQ multiplex PCR, and TCRdb's table has in-frame clones only and misses some. Of hundreds of thousands of clones in the sample, around 90% were seen once. The sample consisted of peripheral blood. The receptors were sampled from a woman aged 18 to 35 who had recovered from COVID-19.

This chain joins TRBV3-1 (or the pseudogene TRBV3-2) and TRBJ1-1; TRBD1 might be the D (6 bases). CDR1 and CDR2 (germline): LGHDT, YNNKEL (reference sequence). This CDR3 has 18 amino acids. Trimming stripped 3 bases from V and 1 base from J, with 21 bases between. The CDR3 nucleotides read TGTGCCAGCAGCCAGGCTATGTGGGGGGGGGCGACGAACACTGAAGCTTTCTTT. Translation: CASSQAMWGGATNTEAFF.

The rearrangement uses TRBV6-5 and TRBJ2-7; a possible D gene is TRBD2 (6 bases). CDR1 and CDR2 from the germline V gene are MNHEY and SVGAGI. The CDR3 spans 14 residues. V was trimmed by 8 bases and J by 1 base, leaving 15 bases between them. The CDR3 is CASLKDGGSYEQYV. The CDR3 DNA is TGTGCCAGCCTGAAAGACGGGGGATCCTACGAGCAGTACGTC.

This clone was recorded only once. This chain connects TRBV11-3 to TRBJ2-5; perhaps TRBD2 as D (7 bases). Trimming stripped 1 base from V and 5 bases from J, with 14 bases between. Germline assignment: CDR1 SGHNT and CDR2 YENEEA. The CDR3 totals 15 residues. Written as DNA, the CDR3 is TGTGCCAGCAGCTTAGTCAGGGGAGCGGGGGAGACCCAGTACTTC. Protein: CASSLVRGAGETQYF.

In DNA form, the CDR3 reads TGTGCCACCAGTGATTTTCAAAACTATGGCTACACCTTC. Translation gives CATSDFQNYGYTF. V is TRBV24-1 and J is TRBJ1-2; D uncertain. The CDR3 extends over 13 amino acids. The V gene's germline CDR1 is KGHDR and CDR2 SFDVKD. Trimming shortened V by 1 base and J by 2 bases, and 4 bases separated the two germline ends.

This chain connects TRBV9 to TRBJ2-3; weak D call: TRBD1 (6 bases). This CDR3 contains 16 residues. Germline CDR1 SGDLS, CDR2 YYNGEE. Trimming left V 5 bases short and J 0 bases short, with 16 bases between. CDR3 sequence reads: CASSLNRDASTDTQYF. The CDR3 nucleotides are TGTGCCAGCAGTCTAAACAGGGACGCCAGCACAGATACGCAGTATTTT.

The V call is TRBV9, the J call TRBJ1-5, with 7 bases matching TRBD1. Unmatched junction bases numbered 4, after V lost 4 bases and J lost 3 bases. The CDR3 spans 14 residues. Germline V gives CDR1 SGDLS, CDR2 YYNGEE. The CDR3 spells CASSRTGDNQPQHF. The CDR3 DNA reads as TGTGCCAGCAGCAGGACAGGAGACAATCAGCCCCAGCATTTT.

The rearrangement links TRBV4-3 to TRBJ1-2, with 8 bases lining up with TRBD1. V trimming: 3 bases; J trimming: 7 bases; junction bases outside the gene matches: 1. Germline CDR1 is LGHNA and CDR2 is YSLEER. The CDR3 totals 12 residues. CDR3 amino acids: CASSHGQGGYTF. The CDR3 region has the DNA TGCGCCAGCAGCCACGGACAGGGTGGCTACACCTTC.

This clone was seen a single time. This sequence joins TRBV7-9 and TRBJ2-3; TRBD2 aligns across 9 bases. V shed 4 bases, J shed 4 bases, and the junction held 12 bases outside the gene matches. Germline CDR1 SEHNR, CDR2 FQNEAQ (reference sequence). The CDR3 spans 17 residues. The chain's CDR3 is CASSSWTSAKPADTQYF. The CDR3 region has the DNA TGTGCCAGCAGCTCATGGACTAGCGCCAAGCCAGCAGATACGCAGTATTTT.

This clone was found a few times. The chain couples TRBV14 to TRBJ1-5; 12 bases fit TRBD1. With V trimmed by 5 bases and J by 6 bases, 8 bases remained unmatched. CDR3 size: 16 residues. The germline CDR1 and CDR2 sequences are SGHDN and FVKESK. The CDR3 reads CASSTRGQGAGQPQHF. The CDR3 coding sequence is TGTGCCAGCAGCACGAGGGGACAGGGGGCCGGTCAGCCCCAGCATTTT.

The chain employs TRBV10-1 and TRBJ1-1; D is uncertain. The CDR3 is 14 residues long. V was pared by 3 bases and J by 8 bases, with 16 bases between. Germline CDR1 and CDR2: WNHNN and SYGVQD (reference sequence). The CDR3: CASSETGRPSEAFF. The CDR3 bases are TGCGCCAGCAGTGAAACGGGGAGACCCTCCGAAGCTTTCTTT.